These T cell receptor beta chains were read from a single sample in a study of cytomegalovirus exposure and HLA in healthy donors. The method was immunoSEQ multiplex PCR; TCRdb's version includes in-frame clones alone and lacks a portion of them. The profile covers about 60,000 clones, with 70% appearing a single time and roughly 19% taken by the ten largest. The sequenced material came from PBMCs. These receptors were taken from an older woman in good health and CMV-seropositive. CDR3s include the opening cysteine and the closing phenylalanine or tryptophan. D genes are given only for firm matches. Some rows mark clone size as missing; the rest say once, few, many or name a class of expanded clone.

CDR3 length: 16
V gene: TRBV5-1
clone size: .
D gene: TRBD2
J gene: TRBJ2-3
CDR3 DNA: TGCGCCAGCAGCTTGGATGCTAGCGGGGTGCCCGATACGCAGTATTTT
CDR3 protein: CASSLDASGVPDTQYF

CDR3 length: 16
V gene: TRBV30
clone size: .
D gene: TRBD1
J gene: TRBJ2-3
CDR3 DNA: TGTGCCTGGACCAAGGGGGTGACAGGGCCCACAGATACGCAGTATTTT
CDR3 protein: CAWTKGVTGPTDTQYF

CDR3 length: 14
V gene: TRBV7-3
clone size: once
D gene: TRBD1
J gene: TRBJ1-1
CDR3 DNA: TGTGCCAGCAGCGCGGACAGGGGGCTTGGTGAAGCTTTCTTT
CDR3 protein: CASSADRGLGEAFF

CDR3 length: 14
V gene: TRBV7-9
clone size: .
D gene: .
J gene: TRBJ2-3
CDR3 DNA: TGTGCCAGCACGCCAGACAGTCTCACAGATACGCAGTATTTT
CDR3 protein: CASTPDSLTDTQYF

CDR3 length: 14
V gene: TRBV6-5
clone size: once
D gene: TRBD1
J gene: TRBJ1-2
CDR3 DNA: TGTGCCAGCAGCCCCGAGACAGGGGACCATGGCTACACCTTC
CDR3 protein: CASSPETGDHGYTF

CDR3 length: 16
V gene: TRBV7-2
clone size: .
D gene: .
J gene: TRBJ2-7
CDR3 DNA: TGTGCCAGCAGCTTGTACCTCGGGGGGCCCCTCTACGAGCAGTACTTC
CDR3 protein: CASSLYLGGPLYEQYF

CDR3 length: 15
V gene: TRBV7-2
clone size: .
D gene: TRBD1
J gene: TRBJ1-2
CDR3 DNA: TGTGCCAGCAGCTTGGACCCGGGACAGGCCTATGGCTACACCTTC
CDR3 protein: CASSLDPGQAYGYTF

CDR3 length: 15
V gene: TRBV4-3
clone size: .
D gene: TRBD2
J gene: TRBJ2-7
CDR3 DNA: TGCGCCAGCAGCCAAGCGGCGGGGGACCCCTACGAGCAGTACTTC
CDR3 protein: CASSQAAGDPYEQYF

CDR3 length: 12
V gene: TRBV2
clone size: few
D gene: .
J gene: TRBJ2-7
CDR3 DNA: TGTGCCAGCAAGACAGGCGAATACGAGCAGTACTTC
CDR3 protein: CASKTGEYEQYF

CDR3 length: 13
V gene: TRBV2
clone size: .
D gene: .
J gene: TRBJ2-7
CDR3 DNA: TGTGCCAGCAGGGTTCTCAGGGGCCCGGAGCAGTACTTC
CDR3 protein: CASRVLRGPEQYF

CDR3 length: 13
V gene: TRBV7-2
clone size: .
D gene: TRBD2
J gene: TRBJ2-1
CDR3 DNA: TGTGCCAGCAGCTTAAGGCAGCGGGGGGAGCAGTTCTTC
CDR3 protein: CASSLRQRGEQFF

CDR3 length: 15
V gene: TRBV19
clone size: .
D gene: .
J gene: TRBJ1-5
CDR3 DNA: TGTGCCAGTAGTATGATCGGGGAGGCGGGACAGCCCCAGCATTTT
CDR3 protein: CASSMIGEAGQPQHF

CDR3 length: 13
V gene: TRBV4-2
clone size: few
D gene: .
J gene: TRBJ2-1
CDR3 DNA: TGTGCCAGCAGCTTAGGTGGTCAGGGTGCGCAGTTCTTC
CDR3 protein: CASSLGGQGAQFF

CDR3 length: 15
V gene: TRBV30
clone size: once
D gene: TRBD1
J gene: TRBJ2-2
CDR3 DNA: TGTGCCTGGTCGTTCACAGGGGGCTGGACCGGGGAGCTGTTTTTT
CDR3 protein: CAWSFTGGWTGELFF

CDR3 length: 15
V gene: TRBV7-2
clone size: .
D gene: TRBD2
J gene: TRBJ2-7
CDR3 DNA: TGTGCCAGCAGCTTTGGGGGGGTGAGCTCCTACGAGCAGTACTTC
CDR3 protein: CASSFGGVSSYEQYF